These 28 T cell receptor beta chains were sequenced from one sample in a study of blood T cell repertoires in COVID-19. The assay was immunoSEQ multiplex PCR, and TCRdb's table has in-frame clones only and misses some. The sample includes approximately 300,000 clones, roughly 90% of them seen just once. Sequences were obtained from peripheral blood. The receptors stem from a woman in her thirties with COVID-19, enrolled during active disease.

This CDR3 is CASRGGSNEQFF. The CDR3 DNA reads TGTGCCTCCCGGGGGGGAAGCAATGAGCAGTTCTTC. The chain has TRBV12-3 or TRBV12-4 and TRBJ2-1, with 8 positions matching TRBD2. This CDR3 region has 12 residues. Trimming at V came to 11 bases and at J to 6 bases, leaving 6 bases not matched to a gene.

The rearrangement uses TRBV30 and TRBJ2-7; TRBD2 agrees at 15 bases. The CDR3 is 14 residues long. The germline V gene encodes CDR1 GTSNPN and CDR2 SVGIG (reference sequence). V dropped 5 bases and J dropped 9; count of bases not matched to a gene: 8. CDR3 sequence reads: CAWGGLAGGAAQYF. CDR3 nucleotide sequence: TGTGCCTGGGGGGGACTAGCGGGAGGAGCGGCGCAGTACTTC.

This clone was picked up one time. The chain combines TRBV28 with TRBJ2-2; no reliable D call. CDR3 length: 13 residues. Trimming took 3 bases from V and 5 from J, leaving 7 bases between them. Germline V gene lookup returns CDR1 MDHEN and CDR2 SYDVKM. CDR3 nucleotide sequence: TGTGCCAGCAGTTTGTGGCAGACCGGGGAGCTGTTTTTT. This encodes CASSLWQTGELFF. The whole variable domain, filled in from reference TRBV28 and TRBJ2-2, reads DVKVTQSSRYLVKRTGEKVFLECVQDMDHENMFWYRQDPGLGLRLIYFSYDVKMKEKGDIPEGYSVSREKKERFSLILESASTNQTSMYLCASSLWQTGELFFGEGSRLTVL.

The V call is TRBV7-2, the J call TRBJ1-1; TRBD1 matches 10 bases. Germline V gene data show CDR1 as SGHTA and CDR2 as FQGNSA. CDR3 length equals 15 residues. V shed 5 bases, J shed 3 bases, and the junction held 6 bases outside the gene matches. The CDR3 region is CASSPRQGADTEAFF. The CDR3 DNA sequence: TGTGCCAGCAGCCCCCGACAGGGGGCTGACACTGAAGCTTTCTTT.

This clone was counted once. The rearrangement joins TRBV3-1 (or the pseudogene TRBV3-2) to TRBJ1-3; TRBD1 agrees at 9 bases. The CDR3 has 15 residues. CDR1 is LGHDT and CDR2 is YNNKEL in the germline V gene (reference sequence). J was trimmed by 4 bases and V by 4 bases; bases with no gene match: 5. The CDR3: CASSPTGGAGNTIYF. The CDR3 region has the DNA TGTGCCAGCAGCCCGACAGGGGGTGCAGGAAACACCATATATTTT.

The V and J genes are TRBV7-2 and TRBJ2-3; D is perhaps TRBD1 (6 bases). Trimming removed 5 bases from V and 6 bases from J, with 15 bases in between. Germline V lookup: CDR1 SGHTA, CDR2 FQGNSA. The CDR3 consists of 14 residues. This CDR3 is CASSSTGTHDTQYF. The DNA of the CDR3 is TGTGCCAGCAGCAGTACAGGGACCCACGATACGCAGTATTTT.

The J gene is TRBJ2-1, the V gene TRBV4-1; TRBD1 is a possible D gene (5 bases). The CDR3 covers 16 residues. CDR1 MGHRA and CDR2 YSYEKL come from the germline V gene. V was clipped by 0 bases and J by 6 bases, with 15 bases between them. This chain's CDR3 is CASSQDLGAGPNEQFF. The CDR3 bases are TGCGCCAGCAGCCAAGATCTTGGGGCAGGGCCCAATGAGCAGTTCTTC.

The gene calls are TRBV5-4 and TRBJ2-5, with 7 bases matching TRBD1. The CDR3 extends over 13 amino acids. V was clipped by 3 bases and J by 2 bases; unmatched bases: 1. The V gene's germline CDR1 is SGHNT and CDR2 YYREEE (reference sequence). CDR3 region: CASSWDRQETQYF. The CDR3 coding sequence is TGTGCCAGCAGCTGGGACAGACAAGAGACCCAGTACTTC.

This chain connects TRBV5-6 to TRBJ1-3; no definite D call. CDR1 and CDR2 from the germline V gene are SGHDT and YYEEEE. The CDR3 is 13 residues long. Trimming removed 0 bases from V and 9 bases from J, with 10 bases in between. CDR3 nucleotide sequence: TGTGCCAGCAGCTTGGGTGGAGCCGGCACCATATATTTT. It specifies CASSLGGAGTIYF.

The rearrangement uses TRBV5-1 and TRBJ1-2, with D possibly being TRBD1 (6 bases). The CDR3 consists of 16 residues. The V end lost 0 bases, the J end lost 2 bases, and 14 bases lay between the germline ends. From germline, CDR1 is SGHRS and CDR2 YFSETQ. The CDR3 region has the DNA TGCGCCAGCAGCTTGGAGGGCAGGGGTGGCAACTATGGCTACACCTTC. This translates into CASSLEGRGGNYGYTF.

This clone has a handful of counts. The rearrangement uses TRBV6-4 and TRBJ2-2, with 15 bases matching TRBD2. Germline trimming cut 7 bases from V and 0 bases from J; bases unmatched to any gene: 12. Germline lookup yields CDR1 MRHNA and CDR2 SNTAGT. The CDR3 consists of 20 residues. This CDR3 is CASKQGAGLAGGANTGELFF. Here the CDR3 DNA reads TGTGCCAGCAAGCAGGGGGCGGGACTAGCGGGAGGCGCGAACACCGGGGAGCTGTTTTTT.

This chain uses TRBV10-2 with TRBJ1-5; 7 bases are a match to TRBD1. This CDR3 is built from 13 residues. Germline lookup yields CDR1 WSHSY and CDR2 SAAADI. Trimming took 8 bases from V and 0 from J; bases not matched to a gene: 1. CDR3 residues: CASGTASNQPQHF. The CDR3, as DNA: TGCGCCAGCGGGACAGCTAGCAATCAGCCCCAGCATTTT.

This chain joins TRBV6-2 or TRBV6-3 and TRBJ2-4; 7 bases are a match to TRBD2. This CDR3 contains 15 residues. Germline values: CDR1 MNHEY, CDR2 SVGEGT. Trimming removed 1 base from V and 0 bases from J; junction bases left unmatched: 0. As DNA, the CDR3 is TGTGCCAGCAGTTACTTAGCGGGAGCCAAAAACATTCAGTACTTC. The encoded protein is CASSYLAGAKNIQYF.

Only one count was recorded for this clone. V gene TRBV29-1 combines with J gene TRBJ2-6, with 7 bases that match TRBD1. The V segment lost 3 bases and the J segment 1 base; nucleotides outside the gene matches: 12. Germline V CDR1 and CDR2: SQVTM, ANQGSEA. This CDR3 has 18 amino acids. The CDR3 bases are TGCAGCGTTGATCAGGCGACAGGGAAAAATTCTGGGGCCAACGTCCTGACTTTC. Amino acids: CSVDQATGKNSGANVLTF.

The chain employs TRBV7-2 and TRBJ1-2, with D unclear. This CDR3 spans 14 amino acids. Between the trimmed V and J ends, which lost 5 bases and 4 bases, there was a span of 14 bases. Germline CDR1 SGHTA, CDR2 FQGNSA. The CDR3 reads CASSPMLKSYGYTF. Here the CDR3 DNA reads TGTGCCAGCAGCCCGATGCTGAAGAGCTATGGCTACACCTTC.

The CDR3 sequence: CASSMERGETQYF. CDR3 DNA: TGTGCCAGTAGTATGGAAAGGGGGGAGACCCAGTACTTC. The rearrangement links TRBV19 to TRBJ2-5; tentative D call: TRBD1 (6 bases). With 3 bases removed from V and 5 bases from J, the gap between germline ends came to 10 bases. The germline gives CDR1 LNHDA, CDR2 SQIVND (reference sequence). CDR3 length equals 13 residues.

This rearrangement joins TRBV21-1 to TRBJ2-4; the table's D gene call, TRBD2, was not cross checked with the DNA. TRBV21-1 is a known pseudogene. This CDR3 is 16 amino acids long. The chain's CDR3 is CASSKELWTRVNIQYF. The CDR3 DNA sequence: TGTGCCAGCAGCAAAGAACTGTGGACGCGGGTAAACATTCAGTACTTC.

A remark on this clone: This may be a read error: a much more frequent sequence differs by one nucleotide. The CDR3 protein is CASSDRGSTEAFF. The CDR3 DNA reads as TGCGCCAGCAGTGACAGGGGGAGCACTGAAGCTTTCTTT. V and J are TRBV10-1 and TRBJ1-1; 7 bases fit TRBD1. Trimming removed 3 bases from V and 4 bases from J; junction bases left unmatched: 2. Germline V gene lookup returns CDR1 WNHNN and CDR2 SYGVQD (reference sequence). The CDR3 runs 13 residues.

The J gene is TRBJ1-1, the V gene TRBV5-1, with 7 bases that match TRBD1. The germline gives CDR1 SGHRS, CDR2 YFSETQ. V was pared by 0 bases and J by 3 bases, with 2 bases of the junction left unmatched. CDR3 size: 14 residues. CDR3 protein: CASSLVTGDTEAFF. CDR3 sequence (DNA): TGCGCCAGCAGCTTGGTCACAGGGGACACTGAAGCTTTCTTT.

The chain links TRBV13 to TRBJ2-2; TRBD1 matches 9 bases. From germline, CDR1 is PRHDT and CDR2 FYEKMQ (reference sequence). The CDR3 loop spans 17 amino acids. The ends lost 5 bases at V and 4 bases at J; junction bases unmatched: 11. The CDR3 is CASSMDRGLPSTGELFF. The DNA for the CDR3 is TGTGCCAGCAGCATGGACAGGGGCCTCCCGAGCACCGGGGAGCTGTTTTTT. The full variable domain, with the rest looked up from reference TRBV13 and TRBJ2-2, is AAGVIQSPRHLIKEKRETATLKCYPIPRHDTVYWYQQGPGQDPQFLISFYEKMQSDKGSIPDRFSAQQFSDYHSELNMSSLELGDSALYFCASSMDRGLPSTGELFFGEGSRLTVL.

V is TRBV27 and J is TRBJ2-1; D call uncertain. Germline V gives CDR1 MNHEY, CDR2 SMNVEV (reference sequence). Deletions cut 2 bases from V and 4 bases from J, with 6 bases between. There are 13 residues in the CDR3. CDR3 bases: TGTGCCAGCAGTTTAGGGCAGTACAATGAGCAGTTCTTC. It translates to CASSLGQYNEQFF.

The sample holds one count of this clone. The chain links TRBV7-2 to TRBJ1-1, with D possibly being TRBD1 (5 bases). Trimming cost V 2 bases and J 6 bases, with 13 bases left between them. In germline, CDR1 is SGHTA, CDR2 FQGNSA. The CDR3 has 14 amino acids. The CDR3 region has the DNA TGTGCCAGCAGCTTAAGGGGAGGAGGTTCTGAAGCTTTCTTT. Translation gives CASSLRGGGSEAFF.

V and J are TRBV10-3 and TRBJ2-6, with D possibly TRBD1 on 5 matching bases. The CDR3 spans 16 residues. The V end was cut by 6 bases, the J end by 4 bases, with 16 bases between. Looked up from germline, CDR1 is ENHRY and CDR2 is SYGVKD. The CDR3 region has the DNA TGTGCCATCAGCCTTATTCCAGGGAACGGGGCCAACGTCCTGACTTTC. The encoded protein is CAISLIPGNGANVLTF.

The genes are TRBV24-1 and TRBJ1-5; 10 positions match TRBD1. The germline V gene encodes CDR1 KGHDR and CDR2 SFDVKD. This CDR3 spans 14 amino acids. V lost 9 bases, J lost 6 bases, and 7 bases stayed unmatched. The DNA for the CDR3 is TGTGCCACCGCTGGGACAGGGGCGGGTCAGCCCCAGCATTTT. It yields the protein CATAGTGAGQPQHF.

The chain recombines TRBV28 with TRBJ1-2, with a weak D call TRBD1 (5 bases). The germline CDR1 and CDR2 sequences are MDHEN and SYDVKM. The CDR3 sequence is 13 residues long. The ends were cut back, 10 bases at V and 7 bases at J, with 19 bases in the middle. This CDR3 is CATGRGGVSGYTF. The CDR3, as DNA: TGTGCCACCGGTCGGGGGGGAGTAAGTGGCTACACCTTC.

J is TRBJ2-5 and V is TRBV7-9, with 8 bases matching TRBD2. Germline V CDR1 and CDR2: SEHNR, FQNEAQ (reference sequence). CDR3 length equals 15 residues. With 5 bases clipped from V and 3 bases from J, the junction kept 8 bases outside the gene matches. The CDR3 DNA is TGTGCCAGCAGCCAGGCTCCGGGACTAGAAGAGACCCAGTACTTC. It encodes CASSQAPGLEETQYF.

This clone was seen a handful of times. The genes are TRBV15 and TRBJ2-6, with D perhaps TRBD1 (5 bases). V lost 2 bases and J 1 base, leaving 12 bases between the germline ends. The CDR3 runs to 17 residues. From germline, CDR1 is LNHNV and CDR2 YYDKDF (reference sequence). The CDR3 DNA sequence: TGTGCCACCAGCAGACAGGGTTCCCCTTCTGGGGCCAACGTCCTGACTTTC. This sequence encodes CATSRQGSPSGANVLTF.

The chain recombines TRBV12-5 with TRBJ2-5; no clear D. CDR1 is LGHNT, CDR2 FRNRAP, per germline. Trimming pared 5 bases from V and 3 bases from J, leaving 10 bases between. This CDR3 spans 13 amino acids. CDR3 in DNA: TGTGCTAGTGGTGGATCTAGAGAAGAGACCCAGTACTTC. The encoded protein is CASGGSREETQYF.